The present TCR beta chain was sequenced within a study of identical twins. The study's findings and limits: Twin pairs' shared out-of-frame alpha sequences were enriched in low generation probability. The degree of excess twin sharing was weaker in beta out-of-frame sequences.

This CDR3 has 16 amino acids. The V and J ends lost 7 bases and 1 base, in that order; junction bases with no gene match: 8. Germline V gives CDR1 SGHRS, CDR2 YFSETQ. TCRdb re-analysed the 5' RACE reads in MiXCR, keeping a single row per CDR3 protein. Here the sample spans hundreds of thousands of distinct CDR3 sequences, around 9.6% being singletons. Comment on this clonotype: Its specificity is unknown.

This sequence was found in a woman younger than 35 in good health. What was sequenced was memory (CD45RO+) T cells sorted from blood. The chain recombines TRBV5-1 with TRBJ2-3; the match to TRBD2 covers 11 bases. DNA for the CDR3: TGCGCCAGCGGCCGAGGACTAGCGGGCCGCACAGATACGCAGTATTTT. Translation gives CASGRGLAGRTDTQYF.